The clone carrying this T cell receptor beta chain was seen a few times. Its antigen remains unknown. This sample was included in a study of cytomegalovirus exposure and HLA in healthy donors. General study findings and limits: A later analysis found that most CMV-associated TCR beta chains appeared HLA-restricted. V- and J-gene trimming of TCR beta was linked (in a later analysis) to a missense DCLRE1C variant. Testing in vitro showed a few CMV-associated chains specific for CMV antigens. There were several of the most significant clusters that appeared linked to common viral pathogens in a later analysis.

The V end lost 6 bases, the J end lost 3 bases, and 17 bases lay between the germline ends. The germline CDR1 and CDR2 sequences are SNHLY and FYNNEI. The CDR3 totals 16 residues. The PCR made use of 60 Vbeta and 13 Jbeta primers. This table comes from immunoSEQ multiplex PCR, and its TCRdb copy is limited to in-frame clones, with some not included. The repertoire has around 200,000 clones, about three quarters of them found once; the top ten carry under 2%. The receptor comes from a man younger than 35 in good health and CMV-seronegative. This sequence joins TRBV2 and TRBJ1-4; D is perhaps TRBD1 (6 bases). The sample taken for sequencing was PBMCs. CDR3 amino acids: CASRSLDRRSNEKLFF. CDR3 DNA sequence: TGTGCCAGCAGGTCTCTAGACAGGCGCTCTAATGAAAAACTGTTTTTT.